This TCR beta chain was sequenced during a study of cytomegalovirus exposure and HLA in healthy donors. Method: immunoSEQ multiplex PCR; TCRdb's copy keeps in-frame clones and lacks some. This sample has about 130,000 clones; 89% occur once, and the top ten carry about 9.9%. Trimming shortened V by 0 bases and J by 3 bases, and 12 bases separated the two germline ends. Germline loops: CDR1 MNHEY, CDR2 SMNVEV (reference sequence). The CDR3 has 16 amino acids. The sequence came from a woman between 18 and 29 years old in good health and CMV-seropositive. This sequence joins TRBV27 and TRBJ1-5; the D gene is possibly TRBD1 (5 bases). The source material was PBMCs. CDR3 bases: TGTGCCAGCAGTTTATCTGCCCAGGGTATCAATCAGCCCCAGCATTTT. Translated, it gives CASSLSAQGINQPQHF.